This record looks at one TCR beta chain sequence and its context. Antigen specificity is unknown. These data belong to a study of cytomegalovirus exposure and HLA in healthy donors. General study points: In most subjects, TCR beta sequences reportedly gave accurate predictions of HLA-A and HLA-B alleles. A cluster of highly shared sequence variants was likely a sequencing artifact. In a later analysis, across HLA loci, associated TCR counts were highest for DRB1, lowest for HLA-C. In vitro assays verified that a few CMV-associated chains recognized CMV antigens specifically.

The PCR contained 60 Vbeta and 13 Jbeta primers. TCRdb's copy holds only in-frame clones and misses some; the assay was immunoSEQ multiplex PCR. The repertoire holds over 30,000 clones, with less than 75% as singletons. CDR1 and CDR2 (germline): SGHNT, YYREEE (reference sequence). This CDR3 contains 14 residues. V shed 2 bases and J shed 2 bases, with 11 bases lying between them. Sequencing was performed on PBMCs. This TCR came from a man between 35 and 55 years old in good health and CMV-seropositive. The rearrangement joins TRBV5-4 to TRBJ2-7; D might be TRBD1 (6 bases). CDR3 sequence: CASSLTGSAYEQYF. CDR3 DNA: TGTGCCAGCAGCTTAACAGGGTCCGCCTACGAGCAGTACTTC.